The 22 T cell receptor beta chains below come from one sample, sequenced in a study of cytomegalovirus exposure and HLA in healthy donors listed by TCRdb under 2017. The library came from the immunoSEQ multiplex PCR assay. For the multiplex PCR, a mixture combining 60 forward primers for TCR Vbeta segments and 13 reverse primers for TCR Jbeta segments was used. Sourced from immuneACCESS, this table was stored by TCRdb with only in-frame sequences that have V and J called. A share of the clones is absent; for the studies checked, an unresolved V gene accounts for under half, and the remainder has no known explanation. The sample table shows roughly 100,000 clones, and over 80% are seen once. Approximately 6.9% of the sample goes to the ten largest clones. Sequencing used PBMCs. The source of these receptors is a man under 40 in good health and CMV-seropositive.

The rearrangement links TRBV10-3 to TRBJ2-5, with D possibly being TRBD1 (5 bases). Judging by the DNA end, TRBJ2-7 fits better; the J call may be wrong. The CDR3 spans 16 residues. Germline V gene data show CDR1 as ENHRY and CDR2 as SYGVKD. DNA of the CDR3: TGTGCCATCAGTGAGTCCGTCAGGGCGAGCTCCTACGAGCAGTACTTC. Translation gives CAISESVRASSYEQYF.

The DNA for the CDR3 is TGTGCCAGCAGCCAAGATGATGCTGCAGCCCGGGGGTACACCATATATTTT. Protein product: CASSQDDAAARGYTIYF. The V call is TRBV4-2, the J call TRBJ1-3; D may be TRBD1 (5 bases). CDR1 and CDR2 (germline): LGHNA, YNFKEQ. Trimming pared 0 bases from V and 8 bases from J, leaving 20 bases between. This CDR3 has 17 residues.

The chain employs TRBV18 and TRBJ2-4, with a weak D call TRBD2 (5 bases). This CDR3 is 15 amino acids long. V lost 2 bases, J lost 9 bases, and 17 bases lay in between. The germline gives CDR1 KGHSH, CDR2 LQKENI. CDR3 region: CASSPKARGESIQYF. The CDR3 region has the DNA TGTGCCAGCTCACCAAAAGCTCGGGGAGAGAGCATTCAGTACTTC.

The CDR3 nucleotides read TGCGCCAGCAGCTTCGGACAGGGACGGGAAAAACTGTTTTTT. Translated: CASSFGQGREKLFF. The chain has TRBV5-1 and TRBJ1-4; TRBD1 matches at 8 bases. Germline assignment: CDR1 SGHRS and CDR2 YFSETQ. V lost 2 bases to trimming and J lost 8 bases; unmatched junction nucleotides: 5. The CDR3 runs 14 residues.

The chain links TRBV2 to TRBJ1-2; D is unclear. V lost 1 base, J lost 8 bases, and 8 bases lay in between. This CDR3 region has 12 residues. Germline V gene sequence: CDR1 SNHLY, CDR2 FYNNEI. The CDR3 coding sequence is TGTGCCAGCAGTGAAGGACTATTGGGCTACACCTTC. This sequence encodes CASSEGLLGYTF.

The V call is TRBV7-3, the J call TRBJ1-2; 10 nucleotides line up with TRBD1. The trim removed 5 bases at V and 5 bases at J, leaving 11 bases unmatched. CDR1 is SGHTA, CDR2 FQGTGA, per germline. The CDR3 runs to 16 residues. As DNA, the CDR3 is TGTGCCAGCAGCCCAGAGCCGGGACAGGGGAAGTATGGCTACACCTTC. This encodes CASSPEPGQGKYGYTF.

This clone appeared once. V usage is TRBV15 and J usage is TRBJ1-5; D is ambiguous. The CDR3 spans 15 residues. V was clipped by 1 base and J by 4 bases, with 11 bases between them. Germline V gives CDR1 LNHNV, CDR2 YYDKDF (reference sequence). The CDR3 loop reads CATSRVGRGNQPQHF. The DNA of the CDR3 is TGTGCCACCAGCAGAGTAGGCCGAGGAAATCAGCCCCAGCATTTT.

Worth noting for this clone: A much larger clonotype is one base distant, so this may be a read error. The CDR3 region has the DNA TGTGCCAGCAGCTCCTTCTACGAGCAGTACTTC. Translating it yields CASSSFYEQYF. The chain recombines TRBV11-2 with TRBJ2-7; D not resolved. This CDR3 region has 11 residues. Germline V CDR1 and CDR2: SGHAT, FQNNGV. V gave up 4 bases and J gave up 3 bases, with 4 bases separating them. The complete variable domain, with remaining parts taken from reference TRBV11-2 and TRBJ2-7, reads EAGVAQSPRYKIIEKRQSVAFWCNPISGHATLYWYQQILGQGPKLLIQFQNNGVVDDSQLPKDRFSAERLKGVDSTLKIQPAKLEDSAVYLCASSSFYEQYFGPGTRLTVT.

This chain uses TRBV15 with TRBJ1-3; TRBD1 matches 9 bases. V lost 3 bases and J lost 4; bases outside the gene matches: 10. The CDR3 extends over 17 amino acids. CDR1 LNHNV and CDR2 YYDKDF come from the germline V gene (reference sequence). The CDR3 reads CATSSLRDRADGNTIYF. The CDR3 region has the DNA TGTGCCACCAGCAGCCTCCGGGACAGGGCCGACGGAAACACCATATATTTT.

This chain connects TRBV4-3 to TRBJ2-3; D gene unclear. This CDR3 is built from 16 residues. Germline CDR1 reads LGHNA; CDR2 reads YSLEER. V lost 4 bases and J 0 bases, leaving 14 bases between the germline ends. CDR3 protein: CASSPVVASSTDTQYF. As DNA, the CDR3 is TGCGCCAGCAGCCCCGTCGTGGCTTCTAGCACAGATACGCAGTATTTT.

V and J are TRBV5-1 and TRBJ2-5; 7 nucleotides match TRBD1. The CDR3 consists of 13 residues. The germline CDR1 and CDR2 sequences are SGHRS and YFSETQ. Trimming took 1 base from V and 3 from J; bases not matched to a gene: 0. The CDR3 coding sequence is TGCGCCAGCAGCTTGACAGGGGAAGAGACCCAGTACTTC. As protein: CASSLTGEETQYF.

The chain carries TRBV4-2 and TRBJ2-7; a weak D match, TRBD1 (5 bases). V lost 4 bases, J lost 2 bases, and 15 bases lay in between. This CDR3 has 15 residues. Germline CDR1 and CDR2: LGHNA and YNFKEQ. In DNA, the CDR3 is TGTGCCAGCAGCCCGACCCCCACCAGGGCCTACGAGCAGTACTTC. Translated: CASSPTPTRAYEQYF.

Only a few counts were recorded for this clone. This chain connects TRBV4-1 to TRBJ2-1; 7 positions match TRBD2. This CDR3 is 17 amino acids long. V shed 5 bases, J shed 0 bases, and the junction held 10 bases outside the gene matches. Germline V CDR1 and CDR2: MGHRA, YSYEKL. The CDR3 spells CASSSPGLRNSYNEQFF. CDR3 DNA: TGCGCCAGCAGCTCACCGGGACTACGCAACTCCTACAATGAGCAGTTCTTC.

This sequence joins TRBV19 and TRBJ1-1, with a possible D match to TRBD1 (5 bases). The CDR3 contains 14 residues. Germline V gene data show CDR1 as LNHDA and CDR2 as SQIVND (reference sequence). Between the trimmed V and J ends, which lost 5 bases and 1 base, there was a span of 11 bases. The CDR3 loop reads CASSFDSPNTEAFF. The CDR3 DNA sequence: TGTGCCAGTAGTTTTGACAGCCCGAACACTGAAGCTTTCTTT.

This chain links TRBV4-2 with TRBJ2-3; 12 nucleotides align to TRBD2. Trimming cost V 4 bases and J 6 bases; bases outside gene matches: 5. Per the germline V gene, CDR1 is LGHNA and CDR2 is YNFKEQ. The CDR3 runs 15 residues. CDR3 coding DNA: TGTGCCAGCAGCCTAGCTAGCGGGGGGGCCGATACGCAGTATTTT. It codes for CASSLASGGADTQYF.

V and J are TRBV19 and TRBJ2-7, with D perhaps TRBD1 (6 bases). The CDR3 runs 15 residues. Germline-derived CDR1 and CDR2 are LNHDA and SQIVND (reference sequence). V lost 6 bases and J lost 4, with 19 bases in between. The CDR3 region has the DNA TGTGCCAGTAGGAAGACCCAGGGGACCCATTACGAGCAGTACTTC. Translation gives CASRKTQGTHYEQYF.

The V gene is TRBV25-1, the J gene TRBJ1-1, with D tentatively TRBD1 (6 bases). Trimming stripped 4 bases from V and 4 bases from J, with 13 bases between. Germline values: CDR1 MGHDK, CDR2 SYGVNS. The CDR3 runs to 14 residues. For the CDR3, the DNA is TGTGCCAGCAGTGTCACAGGGAAAGGCACTGAAGCTTTCTTT. Encoded protein: CASSVTGKGTEAFF.

This sequence joins TRBV5-1 and TRBJ2-5, with D possibly matching TRBD2 (6 bases). Germline CDR1 SGHRS, CDR2 YFSETQ. CDR3 size: 14 residues. Trimming removed 2 bases at V and 3 bases at J, with 11 bases between. The DNA for the CDR3 is TGCGCCAGCAGCTTCGGAGGGTACGAAGAGACCCAGTACTTC. Translating gives CASSFGGYEETQYF.

Here the CDR3 DNA reads TGTGCCAGCAGCGCCCAGATCTCTGGAAACACCATATATTTT. Amino acid sequence: CASSAQISGNTIYF. The chain is built from TRBV9 and TRBJ1-3, with no clear D. The CDR3 runs 14 residues. Germline CDR1 reads SGDLS; CDR2 reads YYNGEE. The germline V and J ends were trimmed by 3 bases and 0 bases, with 7 bases remaining between them.

This clone was counted a single time. V usage is TRBV5-4 and J usage is TRBJ2-1; TRBD2 matches at 15 bases. The CDR3 is 16 residues long. In germline, CDR1 is SGHNT, CDR2 YYREEE (reference sequence). Trimming at V came to 7 bases and at J to 7 bases, leaving 9 bases not matched to a gene. CDR3 in amino acids: CASVPWTSGGGNEQFF. For the CDR3, the DNA is TGTGCCAGCGTCCCCTGGACTAGCGGGGGGGGGAATGAGCAGTTCTTC.

V gene TRBV5-1 combines with J gene TRBJ2-3; maybe TRBD2 (6 bases). With 4 bases removed from V and 0 bases from J, the gap between germline ends came to 12 bases. Germline CDR1 and CDR2: SGHRS and YFSETQ. This CDR3 is 15 amino acids long. This chain's CDR3 is CASSPSGTSTDTQYF. CDR3 DNA sequence: TGCGCCAGCAGCCCATCCGGGACTAGCACAGATACGCAGTATTTT.

This clone has just a few counts. CDR3 bases: TGTGCCAGCAGCCAAGATGGGGGGACCTATGGCTACACCTTC. Its protein is CASSQDGGTYGYTF. The rearrangement uses TRBV4-2 and TRBJ1-2, with a weak D call TRBD1 (5 bases). The V end lost 0 bases, the J end lost 4 bases, and 9 bases lay between the germline ends. This CDR3 has 14 amino acids. The germline V gene has CDR1 LGHNA and CDR2 YNFKEQ.